Following are 16 T cell receptor beta chains from one sample sequenced in a study of T cell responses to AZD1222 COVID-19 vaccine. Libraries were prepared by immunoSEQ multiplex PCR; TCRdb keeps only in-frame clonotypes and omits some of them. The table lists 120,000 or so clones, 85% to 90% of them singletons. The material was peripheral blood, obtained 28 days after the second AZD1222 dose. Receptors were obtained from an adult who received the AZD1222 COVID-19 vaccine.

This clone was picked up one time. The chain carries TRBV27 and TRBJ2-3; D remains unclear. Germline values: CDR1 MNHEY, CDR2 SMNVEV (reference sequence). Trimming removed 6 bases at V and 0 bases at J, with 4 bases between. The CDR3 is 12 amino acids. CDR3 in amino acids: CASRTSTDTQYF. The CDR3 DNA follows: TGTGCCAGCAGAACTAGCACAGATACGCAGTATTTT.

For the CDR3, the DNA is TGCAGCGTTGAAGTACAGGCAAACAATGAGCAGTTCTTC. It codes for CSVEVQANNEQFF. The gene calls are TRBV29-1 and TRBJ2-1; TRBD1 might be the D (5 bases). Germline CDR1 and CDR2: SQVTM and ANQGSEA. There are 13 residues in the CDR3. The germline V and J ends were trimmed by 1 base and 5 bases, with 9 bases remaining between them.

The V call is TRBV28, the J call TRBJ2-5, with TRBD2 identical over 14 bases. The CDR3 sequence is 17 residues long. After removal of 4 bases from V and 5 bases from J, the junction contained 9 bases not matched to a gene. Germline V gene data show CDR1 as MDHEN and CDR2 as SYDVKM. The chain's CDR3 is CASSSASGLAGEETQYF. The CDR3 region has the DNA TGTGCCAGCAGTTCGGCCTCGGGACTAGCGGGAGAGGAGACCCAGTACTTC.

The rearrangement links TRBV29-1 to TRBJ2-2, with D perhaps matching TRBD1 (6 bases). Deletions cut 1 base from V and 3 bases from J, with 18 bases between. Germline V gives CDR1 SQVTM, CDR2 ANQGSEA. This CDR3 spans 17 amino acids. DNA of the CDR3: TGCAGCGTTGAAGCACTAAACAGGGAGCCTTACACCGGGGAGCTGTTTTTT. This codes for CSVEALNREPYTGELFF.

The J gene is TRBJ1-5, the V gene TRBV2; 10 nucleotides agree with TRBD1. Trimming at V came to 6 bases and at J to 3 bases, leaving 5 bases not matched to a gene. CDR1 is SNHLY and CDR2 is FYNNEI in the germline V gene. The CDR3 extends over 15 amino acids. CDR3 amino acids: CASSTGQGDNQPQHF. The DNA of the CDR3 is TGTGCCAGCAGCACAGGACAGGGGGACAATCAGCCCCAGCATTTT.

This clone was counted a single time. The rearrangement links TRBV5-6 to TRBJ1-4; D perhaps matches TRBD1 (5 bases). This CDR3 contains 13 residues. Germline loops: CDR1 SGHDT, CDR2 YYEEEE. Deletions cut 4 bases from V and 8 bases from J, with 12 bases between. The CDR3 is CASSRRGEEKLFF. CDR3 bases: TGTGCCAGCAGCCGGAGGGGAGAGGAAAAACTGTTTTTT.

The CDR3 region is CASSPERIPSYNSPLHF. The CDR3 DNA sequence: TGTGCCAGCAGCCCCGAGAGGATCCCCTCCTATAATTCACCCCTCCACTTT. The chain links TRBV11-2 to TRBJ1-6, with D uncertain. Per germline, CDR1 SGHAT and CDR2 FQNNGV. The CDR3 length is 17 residues. Trimming cost V 5 bases and J 0 bases, with 14 bases left between them.

V and J are TRBV11-2 and TRBJ1-4; D call uncertain. Germline CDR1 reads SGHAT; CDR2 reads FQNNGV. The CDR3 is 16 residues long. V lost 1 base and J lost 4, with 13 bases in between. The CDR3 loop reads CASSLASEEDNEKLFF. The CDR3, as DNA: TGTGCCAGCAGCTTAGCGTCCGAGGAGGATAATGAAAAACTGTTTTTT.

V usage is TRBV6-2 or TRBV6-3 and J usage is TRBJ2-7; the D is unclear. The germline gives CDR1 MNHEY, CDR2 SVGEGT. The CDR3 sequence is 13 residues long. Between the trimmed V and J ends, which lost 6 bases and 1 base, there was a span of 10 bases. The DNA for the CDR3 is TGTGCCAGCAGCTCGGACCAATCCTACGAGCAGTACTTC. This gives the protein CASSSDQSYEQYF.

This chain uses TRBV9 with TRBJ2-1, with a possible D match to TRBD2 (6 bases). The CDR3 runs to 15 residues. CDR1 and CDR2 from the germline V gene are SGDLS and YYNGEE. V lost 2 bases, J lost 2 bases, and 11 bases lay in between. The CDR3 here is CASSVRGEAYNEQFF. CDR3 DNA: TGTGCCAGCAGCGTTAGAGGGGAGGCCTACAATGAGCAGTTCTTC.

This clone was detected once. This sequence joins TRBV7-9 and TRBJ2-1; D is unclear. V dropped 3 bases and J dropped 9 bases, with 9 bases sitting between them. This CDR3 has 12 amino acids. CDR1 SEHNR and CDR2 FQNEAQ come from the germline V gene (reference sequence). In DNA, the CDR3 is TGTGCCAGCAGCTTTGACATATTTGAGCAGTTCTTC. It encodes CASSFDIFEQFF.

This clone showed up just a few times. The chain uses TRBV15 and TRBJ2-1; the D gene is possibly TRBD2 (5 bases). The CDR3 is 14 residues long. Trimming left V 3 bases short and J 9 bases short, with 15 bases between. The V gene's germline CDR1 is LNHNV and CDR2 YYDKDF (reference sequence). The CDR3 bases are TGTGCCACCAGCAGCCCCCTAGCATCTGGTGAGCAGTTCTTC. Its protein is CATSSPLASGEQFF.

This clone appeared a single time. This rearrangement joins TRBV3-1 (or the pseudogene TRBV3-2) to TRBJ2-3; 10 bases are shared with TRBD2. The CDR3 length is 16 residues. Germline lookup yields CDR1 LGHDT and CDR2 YNNKEL (reference sequence). J lost 3 bases, V lost 3 bases, and 6 bases had no gene match. As DNA, the CDR3 is TGTGCCAGCAGCCACTTTACTAGCGGGGATACAGATACGCAGTATTTT. It codes for CASSHFTSGDTDTQYF.

The chain is built from TRBV25-1 and TRBJ1-6, with 10 bases aligning to TRBD1. Germline CDR1 is MGHDK and CDR2 is SYGVNS. This CDR3 comprises 14 residues. J gave up 8 bases and V 8 bases, and 6 bases lay outside the gene matches. CDR3 DNA: TGTGCCAGCTCCCCGACAGGGGGCGATTCACCCCTCCACTTT. Translating it yields CASSPTGGDSPLHF.

This clone was counted between two and nine times. The chain has TRBV6-5 and TRBJ1-2; tentative D call: TRBD1 (6 bases). Germline V gene sequence: CDR1 MNHEY, CDR2 SVGAGI. V shed 0 bases and J shed 4 bases, with 15 bases lying between them. The CDR3 runs 16 residues. Here the CDR3 DNA reads TGTGCCAGCAGTTACTCGATGGTGCAGGGGATCTATGGCTACACCTTC. The encoded protein is CASSYSMVQGIYGYTF.

This chain connects TRBV20-1 to TRBJ2-7; D might be TRBD1 (5 bases). This CDR3 comprises 11 residues. The germline CDR1 and CDR2 sequences are DFQATT and SNEGSKA (reference sequence). V was cut by 6 bases and J by 4 bases, with 10 bases left in between. The CDR3 here is CSAEDSYEQYF. DNA for the CDR3: TGCAGTGCAGAAGACAGTTACGAGCAGTACTTC.